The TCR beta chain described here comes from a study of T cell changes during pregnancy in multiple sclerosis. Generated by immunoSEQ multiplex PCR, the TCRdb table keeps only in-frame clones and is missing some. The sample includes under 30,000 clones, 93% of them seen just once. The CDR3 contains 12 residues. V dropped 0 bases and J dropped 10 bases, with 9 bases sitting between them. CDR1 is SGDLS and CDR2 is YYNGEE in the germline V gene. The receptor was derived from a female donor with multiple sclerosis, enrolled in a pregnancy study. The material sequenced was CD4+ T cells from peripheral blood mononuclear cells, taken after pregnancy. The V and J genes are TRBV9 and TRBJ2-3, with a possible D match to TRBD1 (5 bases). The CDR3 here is CASSVEGLAQYF. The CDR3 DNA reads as TGTGCCAGCAGCGTAGAGGGGCTTGCGCAGTATTTT.